What follows describes a single TCR beta chain. Its antigen is currently unknown. Additional DNA sequences in this sample encode the identical CDR3. The data derive from a study of T cell responses to AZD1222 COVID-19 vaccine. Germline values: CDR1 MNHEY, CDR2 SMNVEV (reference sequence). V lost 5 bases to trimming and J lost 0 bases; unmatched junction nucleotides: 4. This CDR3 region has 15 residues. Clones were sequenced by immunoSEQ multiplex PCR, and TCRdb holds only the in-frame ones, with some missing. Among 65,000 to 100,000 clones listed, 88% were seen once. General study results and limits: Elevations in Spike-specific TCR breadth and depth followed administration of two AZD1222 doses. It should be noted that donors were predominantly white British and more often female, and clonal diversity was possibly underestimated. Spike regions recognized by vaccine-associated CD4 TCRs spanned the protein, led by 160-218 and 743-854.

Timing groups of about 4 and about 12 weeks for second doses were pooled. The sequences come from peripheral blood, collected 28 days after the second AZD1222 dose. This receptor was taken from an adult who received the AZD1222 COVID-19 vaccine. The gene calls are TRBV27 and TRBJ1-1; TRBD1 agrees at 9 bases. The CDR3 is CASSPTGGMNTEAFF. CDR3 sequence (DNA): TGTGCCAGCAGTCCGACAGGGGGTATGAACACTGAAGCTTTCTTT.